The next 9 T cell receptor beta chains were all read from a single sample in a study of blood T cell repertoires in COVID-19. Repertoires were generated with immunoSEQ multiplex PCR, while TCRdb's copy carries only in-frame clones and drops some. The top ten clones hold 9.5% to 15% of a sample with some 130,000 clones, approximately 84% of them seen once. Sequenced input: peripheral blood. These receptors were collected from a human donor in a cohort sampled during active COVID-19.

The J gene is TRBJ2-1, the V gene TRBV7-9; 7 bases line up with TRBD1. Unmatched junction bases numbered 6, after V lost 6 bases and J lost 4 bases. This CDR3 is 14 amino acids long. Germline V gene data show CDR1 as SEHNR and CDR2 as FQNEAQ (reference sequence). Here the CDR3 DNA reads TGTGCCAGCAGGCCGGGACAGAGTTACAATGAGCAGTTCTTC. This sequence encodes CASRPGQSYNEQFF.

The chain employs TRBV14 and TRBJ2-3, with 7 bases fitting TRBD1. This CDR3 has 15 residues. The germline gives CDR1 SGHDN, CDR2 FVKESK. The trim removed 3 bases at V and 3 bases at J, leaving 6 bases unmatched. The CDR3 nucleotides are TGTGCCAGCAGCCATCCCAGGGGGTGGACAGATACGCAGTATTTT. This gives the protein CASSHPRGWTDTQYF.

This chain uses TRBV9 with TRBJ1-6; D gene unclear. This CDR3 comprises 14 residues. Germline loops: CDR1 SGDLS, CDR2 YYNGEE. The germline V and J ends were trimmed by 4 bases and 8 bases, with 13 bases remaining between them. The CDR3: CASSTGIYDSPLHF. Written as DNA, the CDR3 is TGTGCCAGCAGCACGGGAATCTACGATTCACCCCTCCACTTT.

The CDR3 is CASSPRLRTEENGYTF. In nucleotides, the CDR3 is TGTGCCAGCTCACCACGGCTTAGGACAGAGGAAAATGGCTACACCTTC. This sequence joins TRBV18 and TRBJ1-2; maybe TRBD1 (6 bases). Trimming left V 1 base short and J 6 bases short, with 18 bases between. This CDR3 is 16 amino acids long. CDR1 is KGHSH, CDR2 LQKENI, per germline.

The chain carries TRBV6-1 and TRBJ1-6; tentatively, D is TRBD1 (6 bases). Germline V gene lookup returns CDR1 MNHNS and CDR2 SASEGT. The CDR3 consists of 15 residues. The V and J ends lost 3 bases and 8 bases respectively, with 14 bases between them. The CDR3 spells CASSEPGALHSPLHF. In DNA, the CDR3 is TGTGCCAGCAGTGAGCCAGGGGCCCTCCATTCACCCCTCCACTTT.

The chain combines TRBV30 with TRBJ2-1, with 10 bases matching TRBD1. Germline CDR1 is GTSNPN and CDR2 is SVGIG (reference sequence). V shed 1 base, J shed 0 bases, and the junction held 3 bases outside the gene matches. CDR3 length equals 16 residues. Here the CDR3 DNA reads TGTGCCTGGAGTGGACAGGGGGCGGACTCCTACAATGAGCAGTTCTTC. It yields the protein CAWSGQGADSYNEQFF.

The J gene is TRBJ2-5, the V gene TRBV14, with unresolved D. The CDR3 spans 15 residues. Germline V gene data show CDR1 as SGHDN and CDR2 as FVKESK. Between the trimmed V and J ends, which lost 1 base and 5 bases, there was a span of 14 bases. Here the CDR3 reads CASSQVQFWFETQYF. CDR3 DNA sequence: TGTGCCAGCAGCCAAGTACAGTTTTGGTTTGAGACCCAGTACTTC.

V gene TRBV5-4 combines with J gene TRBJ1-2, with D unclear. V was shortened by 5 bases and J by 5 bases, with 16 bases between the two germline ends. Germline values: CDR1 SGHNT, CDR2 YYREEE (reference sequence). The CDR3 runs 14 residues. The DNA of the CDR3 is TGTGCCAGCAGTCGAACCGACGCGACATATGGCTACACCTTC. Translated: CASSRTDATYGYTF.

CDR3 sequence: CASSIRVAASYNEQFF. In DNA form, the CDR3 reads TGTGCCAGTAGTATTCGGGTAGCGGCCTCCTACAATGAGCAGTTCTTC. V and J are TRBV19 and TRBJ2-1; TRBD2 is a possible D gene (6 bases). Germline values: CDR1 LNHDA, CDR2 SQIVND (reference sequence). The CDR3 length is 16 residues. V was clipped by 3 bases and J by 0 bases, with 12 bases between them.